The subject of this entry is one T cell receptor (beta chain). The germline V gene encodes CDR1 SGHRS and CDR2 YFSETQ. This CDR3 region has 12 residues. J gave up 8 bases and V 3 bases, and 4 bases lay outside the gene matches. The data are from a study of blood T cell repertoires in COVID-19. Overall study: COVID-19 samples, acute and convalescent, were from the United States, Italy and Spain. PBMCs, B-cell-depleted T cells, or T cells provided the cDNA or gDNA that made up the material.

In the original processing: For nucleated cells, counts were estimated from reference gene primer amplification. The method was immunoSEQ multiplex PCR; TCRdb's version includes in-frame clones alone and lacks a portion of them. The V and J calls and clone size are taken from that table; D and trimming were inferred from the DNA. The sample holds about 57,000 clones, 79% seen once. This receptor was identified in a man in his sixties with acute or convalescent COVID-19. The chain has TRBV5-1 and TRBJ1-2; 7 bases line up with TRBD1. Sequencing was carried out using peripheral blood. Here the CDR3 DNA reads TGCGCCAGCAGCTACAGGGGTGAAGGCTACACCTTC. This gives the protein CASSYRGEGYTF.